The 25 T cell receptor beta chains below all came from one sample that was sequenced in a study of identical twins. One entry per CDR3 protein, called by TCRdb with MiXCR from the 5' RACE reads. Here the sample spans hundreds of thousands of distinct CDR3 sequences, roughly 8.6% being singletons. This same sample was also part of a study on yellow fever vaccine responses in identical twins.

Sequenced sample: memory (CD45RO+) T cells sorted from blood. Every receptor here comes from a woman aged 18-29 years in good health.

The V call is TRBV5-1, the J call TRBJ2-3, with TRBD2 identical over 9 bases. The germline CDR1 and CDR2 sequences are SGHRS and YFSETQ. This CDR3 region has 14 residues. J gave up 9 bases and V 0 bases, and 5 bases lay outside the gene matches. CDR3 nucleotide sequence: TGCGCCAGCAGCTTGGGTGGTAGCGGGAGCACGCAGTATTTT. Translating gives CASSLGGSGSTQYF.

At least ten counts were recorded for this clonotype. The chain is built from TRBV7-9 and TRBJ1-4, with TRBD1 identical over 9 bases. This CDR3 comprises 15 residues. V was clipped by 5 bases and J by 7 bases; unmatched bases: 8. Germline values: CDR1 SEHNR, CDR2 FQNEAQ (reference sequence). The CDR3 region is CASSPGGQGSEKLFF. CDR3 nucleotide sequence: TGTGCCAGCAGCCCAGGGGGACAGGGAAGTGAAAAACTGTTTTTT.

This clonotype has more than one count but fewer than ten. The rearrangement uses TRBV20-1 and TRBJ1-1; TRBD1 is a possible D gene (6 bases). V shed 3 bases and J shed 3 bases, with 11 bases lying between them. From germline, CDR1 is DFQATT and CDR2 SNEGSKA (reference sequence). This CDR3 comprises 13 residues. The CDR3: CSASWDKDTEAFF. In nucleotides, the CDR3 is TGCAGTGCTAGTTGGGACAAAGACACTGAAGCTTTCTTT.

This clonotype was seen a few times. The chain uses TRBV7-6 and TRBJ2-1; TRBD2 matches 7 bases. CDR3 length: 15 amino acids. From germline, CDR1 is SGHVS and CDR2 FNYEAQ. Trimming took 5 bases from V and 2 from J; bases not matched to a gene: 6. The CDR3 reads CASSILSGTYNEQFF. For the CDR3, the DNA is TGTGCCAGCAGCATACTGAGCGGGACCTACAATGAGCAGTTCTTC.

The V gene is TRBV19, the J gene TRBJ2-7, with TRBD2 matching 11 bases. CDR1 is LNHDA, CDR2 SQIVND, per germline (reference sequence). The CDR3 has 15 residues. Trimming removed 5 bases from V and 3 bases from J; junction bases left unmatched: 6. This chain's CDR3 is CASSPLAGVLYEQYF. The DNA for the CDR3 is TGTGCCAGTAGTCCACTAGCGGGAGTCCTCTACGAGCAGTACTTC. Combining the CDR3 with reference TRBV19 and TRBJ2-7 gives the whole variable domain DGGITQSPKYLFRKEGQNVTLSCEQNLNHDAMYWYRQDPGQGLRLIYYSQIVNDFQKGDIAEGYSVSREKKESFPLTVTSAQKNPTAFYLCASSPLAGVLYEQYFGPGTRLTVT.

The table lists this clonotype with a few counts. The chain couples TRBV20-1 to TRBJ2-3, with 9 nucleotides matching TRBD2. CDR1 is DFQATT and CDR2 is SNEGSKA in the germline V gene (reference sequence). The CDR3 spans 16 residues. V shed 0 bases and J 5 bases; nucleotides not matched to a gene: 9. CDR3 bases: TGCAGTGCTAGAGAATGGCGGGAGGGCCATATAGATACGCAGTATTTT. This codes for CSAREWREGHIDTQYF.

This clonotype was counted many times. This chain uses TRBV10-2 with TRBJ1-4; 10 bases map to TRBD1. The CDR3 has 13 amino acids. Germline trimming cut 5 bases from V and 7 bases from J; bases unmatched to any gene: 1. Germline CDR1 reads WSHSY; CDR2 reads SAAADI. CDR3 nucleotides: TGCGCCAGCAGTCGGGACAGGGGTGAAAAACTGTTTTTT. This encodes CASSRDRGEKLFF.

This clonotype was counted at least ten times. V is TRBV12-3 or TRBV12-4 and J is TRBJ2-5; tentatively, D is TRBD1 or TRBD2 (6 bases each). The CDR3 has 14 amino acids. V was trimmed by 5 bases and J by 3 bases, leaving 13 bases between them. This CDR3 is CASSAGHLKETQYF. The CDR3 bases are TGTGCCAGCAGTGCGGGACACTTAAAAGAGACCCAGTACTTC.

This clonotype appeared a few times. The rearrangement uses TRBV6-1 and TRBJ2-5; D gene unclear. This CDR3 is built from 13 residues. Trimming stripped 4 bases from V and 3 bases from J, with 9 bases between. Germline CDR1 MNHNS, CDR2 SASEGT. DNA for the CDR3: TGTGCCAGCAGTGGTACTACTAAAGAGACCCAGTACTTC. This translates into CASSGTTKETQYF.

At least ten counts were recorded for this clonotype. The chain recombines TRBV5-1 with TRBJ1-1; weak D call: TRBD1 (5 bases). Germline V lookup: CDR1 SGHRS, CDR2 YFSETQ. The CDR3 has 13 residues. V lost 3 bases and J lost 1, with 7 bases in between. The CDR3 DNA is TGCGCCAGCAGCTGGCAGGGGAACACTGAAGCTTTCTTT. Amino acid sequence: CASSWQGNTEAFF.

J is TRBJ1-6 and V is TRBV20-1, with 8 positions matching TRBD1. The germline V gene encodes CDR1 DFQATT and CDR2 SNEGSKA (reference sequence). The CDR3 sequence is 14 residues long. The V and J ends lost 0 bases and 6 bases, in that order; junction bases with no gene match: 1. The DNA for the CDR3 is TGCAGTGCTAGAGAGACAGGGGCTAATTCACCCCTCCACTTT. Its protein product is CSARETGANSPLHF.

The DNA of the CDR3 is TGCAGTGGGGCGGGGGGACCTTCTAAAGAGCAGTTCTTC. As protein: CSGAGGPSKEQFF. The chain recombines TRBV20-1 with TRBJ2-1, with TRBD2 matching 8 bases. This CDR3 region has 13 residues. V lost 7 bases, J lost 10 bases, and 12 bases stayed unmatched. Germline V CDR1 and CDR2: DFQATT, SNEGSKA (reference sequence).

This clonotype has just a few counts. This rearrangement joins TRBV7-9 to TRBJ2-3; 8 bases line up with TRBD2. CDR3 length: 15 amino acids. With V trimmed by 4 bases and J by 3 bases, 6 bases remained unmatched. Germline V gene sequence: CDR1 SEHNR, CDR2 FQNEAQ (reference sequence). CDR3 loop: CASSSRGGWTDTQYF. In nucleotides, the CDR3 is TGTGCCAGCAGCTCCCGGGGGGGCTGGACAGATACGCAGTATTTT.

This clonotype was recorded at least ten times. The chain carries TRBV5-1 and TRBJ1-4; possibly TRBD1 for D (5 bases). V dropped 0 bases and J dropped 8 bases, with 14 bases sitting between them. Germline V gene lookup returns CDR1 SGHRS and CDR2 YFSETQ. The CDR3 extends over 15 amino acids. Written as DNA, the CDR3 is TGCGCCAGCAGCTTGGCCGGGGGTGGGACGGAAAAACTGTTTTTT. Protein: CASSLAGGGTEKLFF.

The chain couples TRBV7-2 to TRBJ1-2; D unresolved. The CDR3 has 13 residues. Looked up from germline, CDR1 is SGHTA and CDR2 is FQGNSA. V lost 3 bases and J lost 7, with 12 bases in between. The DNA of the CDR3 is TGTGCCAGCAGCTTTAGACCAATCGGTGGCTACACCTTC. Its translation is CASSFRPIGGYTF.

The gene calls are TRBV4-2 and TRBJ2-2; 8 bases match TRBD2. J was trimmed by 0 bases and V by 3 bases; bases with no gene match: 6. The germline V gene encodes CDR1 LGHNA and CDR2 YNFKEQ. The CDR3 runs to 17 residues. CDR3 in DNA: TGTGCCAGCAGCCACCCCACGGGAGGGACGAACACCGGGGAGCTGTTTTTT. It is translated as CASSHPTGGTNTGELFF.

This clonotype was recorded at least ten times. The CDR3 DNA reads as TGTGCCAGCAGTTTTTCCTTAGCGGGAACGGCGACAGATACGCAGTATTTT. Translation: CASSFSLAGTATDTQYF. The rearrangement uses TRBV28 and TRBJ2-3; 8 bases are a match to TRBD2. The V and J ends lost 3 bases and 3 bases, in that order; junction bases with no gene match: 11. CDR3 size: 17 residues. Per germline, CDR1 MDHEN and CDR2 SYDVKM. The full variable domain, rest sourced from reference TRBV28 and TRBJ2-3, is DVKVTQSSRYLVKRTGEKVFLECVQDMDHENMFWYRQDPGLGLRLIYFSYDVKMKEKGDIPEGYSVSREKKERFSLILESASTNQTSMYLCASSFSLAGTATDTQYFGPGTRLTVL.

The chain recombines TRBV10-3 with TRBJ2-1; D might be TRBD2 (6 bases). This CDR3 comprises 15 residues. Per germline, CDR1 ENHRY and CDR2 SYGVKD. V was cut by 4 bases and J by 3 bases, with 13 bases left in between. This CDR3 reads CAISGTEGGYNEQFF. The CDR3 nucleotides read TGTGCCATCAGTGGCACCGAGGGAGGCTACAATGAGCAGTTCTTC.

The V call is TRBV20-1, the J call TRBJ2-1, with D possibly TRBD1 on 5 matching bases. Germline values: CDR1 DFQATT, CDR2 SNEGSKA (reference sequence). This CDR3 contains 15 residues. V shed 1 base and J shed 5 bases, with 15 bases lying between them. The CDR3 bases are TGCAGTGCTAGAGTAGGGGCAGGGCTCCACAATGAGCAGTTCTTC. Protein product: CSARVGAGLHNEQFF.

In its sample, this clonotype was seen many times. The rearrangement links TRBV28 to TRBJ2-7, with D hard to call. Trimming pared 3 bases from V and 7 bases from J, leaving 19 bases between. In germline, CDR1 is MDHEN, CDR2 SYDVKM. This CDR3 spans 15 amino acids. The CDR3 spells CASSLSGPSSREQYF. CDR3 DNA sequence: TGTGCCAGCAGTTTGTCAGGCCCTTCCTCTAGAGAGCAGTACTTC.

This chain links TRBV10-1 with TRBJ2-1, with D possibly matching TRBD1 (6 bases). CDR3 length equals 12 residues. Deletions cut 2 bases from V and 9 bases from J, with 8 bases between. CDR1 is WNHNN, CDR2 SYGVQD, per germline (reference sequence). The CDR3 here is CASSEGGGEQFF. The CDR3 bases are TGCGCCAGCAGTGAGGGGGGCGGTGAGCAGTTCTTC.

This clonotype was seen a few times. The chain is built from TRBV28 and TRBJ2-1; 12 bases match TRBD2. CDR1 and CDR2 (germline): MDHEN, SYDVKM. Unmatched junction bases numbered 11, after V lost 2 bases and J lost 0 bases. This CDR3 spans 20 amino acids. CDR3 nucleotide sequence: TGTGCCAGCAGTTTAGGCCTAGCGGGAGGGCTCCAGAGCTCCTACAATGAGCAGTTCTTC. Its protein product is CASSLGLAGGLQSSYNEQFF.

This clonotype was counted at least ten times. This chain links TRBV5-1 with TRBJ2-5; 7 nucleotides match TRBD1. This CDR3 has 13 residues. Unmatched junction bases numbered 1, after V lost 4 bases and J lost 1 base. CDR1 SGHRS and CDR2 YFSETQ come from the germline V gene. CDR3 bases: TGCGCCAGCAGCACAGGGGTCCAAGAGACCCAGTACTTC. As protein: CASSTGVQETQYF.

The V and J genes are TRBV11-2 and TRBJ2-1, with 7 bases that match TRBD2. Germline CDR1 and CDR2: SGHAT and FQNNGV. The J segment lost 8 bases and the V segment lost 7 bases, leaving 26 bases of the junction unmatched. The CDR3 covers 19 residues. CDR3 loop: CASTPTWGTIGRVGDEQFF. In DNA form, the CDR3 reads TGTGCCAGCACCCCGACTTGGGGGACTATCGGGAGAGTTGGGGATGAGCAGTTCTTC.

Only a few counts were recorded for this clonotype. The chain links TRBV15 to TRBJ1-4, with D tentatively TRBD1 (6 bases). Trimming shortened V by 0 bases and J by 3 bases, and 8 bases separated the two germline ends. Germline values: CDR1 LNHNV, CDR2 YYDKDF (reference sequence). This CDR3 comprises 15 residues. CDR3 residues: CATSREGQPNEKLFF. The CDR3 DNA is TGTGCCACCAGCAGAGAGGGACAACCTAATGAAAAACTGTTTTTT.